The present TCR beta chain was sequenced within a study of blood T cells in healthy people across ages. Background on the study: There was about one barcoded beta molecule captured by template switching per two T cells.

This clonotype was seen ten or more times. An end of the junction does not agree with germline; a read error may underlie this. For the second PCR, which ran for 7 to 11 cycles, a sample-barcoded 5' primer and a J-beta primer mix were used. In TCRdb, the 5' RACE reads were re-called with MiXCR into one record per CDR3 protein. This sample carries about 1,800,000 distinct CDR3 sequences, 28% of them seen once, and the ten largest clones take roughly 8.2%. The germline gives CDR1 SQVTM, CDR2 ANQGSEA. The CDR3 is 12 residues long. The specimen was blood. This sequence was found in a woman aged 25 to 39 in good health. This chain uses TRBV29-1 with TRBJ2-1; D unclear. This CDR3 reads CSARHSDNEQFF. CDR3 bases: TGCAGCGCTCGGCACTCCGACAATGAGCAGTTCTTC.